These 11 T cell receptor beta chains were sequenced from one sample in a study of immune characterization of retroperitoneal liposarcoma (dated by TCRdb to about 2019). Library method: PCR. The sample was run on a NextSeq 500. The public reads were reanalyzed by TCRdb: fastp trimming at Q25, MiXCR alignment, in-frame beta chains only. Every distinct CDR3 protein forms one entry, paired with its most common genes and DNA. For this sample the table gives over 9,000 distinct CDR3 sequences, of which over 25% were detected only once. Roughly 9.1% of the sample comes from the top ten. What was sequenced was tumor tissue. These receptors all stem from a female donor with retroperitoneal liposarcoma.

By share, this clonotype ranks as medium-sized (0.01 to 0.1%). V and J are TRBV27 and TRBJ2-1; 12 bases match TRBD2. The J call may not be correct, given that the DNA end is closer to TRBJ2-7. CDR3 length: 17 amino acids. CDR1 and CDR2 from the germline V gene are MNHEY and SMNVEV (reference sequence). CDR3 residues: CASTQTGLAGKSYEQYF. The CDR3, as DNA: TGTGCCAGCACCCAAACTGGACTAGCGGGGAAAAGTTACGAGCAGTACTTC.

This clonotype has only a few counts. This rearrangement joins TRBV7-2 to TRBJ2-1, with D perhaps TRBD1 (6 bases). Trimming took 5 bases from V and 10 from J, leaving 18 bases between them. The CDR3 has 14 residues. Germline V CDR1 and CDR2: SGHTA, FQGNSA. The CDR3 DNA follows: TGTGCCAGCAGCCCCCCGACAGGTTTTTCGGAGCAGTTCTTC. Protein sequence: CASSPPTGFSEQFF.

V gene TRBV6-1 combines with J gene TRBJ2-3; the D gene is possibly TRBD1 (6 bases). Trimming took off 6 bases at V and 0 bases at J, with 10 bases between the two ends. This CDR3 contains 14 residues. The germline V gene has CDR1 MNHNS and CDR2 SASEGT. CDR3 sequence: CASSPGASTDTQYF. In nucleotides, the CDR3 is TGTGCCAGCAGCCCAGGGGCTAGCACAGATACGCAGTATTTT.

The rearrangement uses TRBV27 and TRBJ2-1, with D unclear. The V gene lost 2 bases and the J gene lost 10 bases, with 12 bases spanning the gap. The germline V gene has CDR1 MNHEY and CDR2 SMNVEV (reference sequence). CDR3 length: 13 residues. The CDR3 DNA is TGTGCCAGCAGTTTAGGCAGGTCATACGAGCAGTTCTTC. Its protein product is CASSLGRSYEQFF.

By share, this clonotype ranks as medium-sized. V and J are TRBV7-8 and TRBJ2-7; 11 nucleotides agree with TRBD2. Trimming cost V 6 bases and J 3 bases; bases outside gene matches: 10. The CDR3 totals 16 residues. CDR1 and CDR2 from the germline V gene are SGHVS and FQNEAQ. The CDR3 DNA reads TGTGCCAGCAGGATGTACACTAGCGGGAGAATCTACGAGCAGTACTTC. Encoded protein: CASRMYTSGRIYEQYF.

This clonotype was seen repeatedly, ten times or more. This chain joins TRBV6-1 and TRBJ2-4, with D perhaps matching TRBD2 (5 bases). From germline, CDR1 is MNHNS and CDR2 SASEGT. V lost 2 bases, J lost 5 bases, and 16 bases lay in between. CDR3 length: 16 residues. CDR3 region: CASSELEGGPQNIQYF. CDR3 DNA: TGTGCCAGCAGTGAACTTGAGGGCGGGCCGCAAAACATTCAGTACTTC.

The chain recombines TRBV7-3 with TRBJ2-1; tentatively, D is TRBD1 or TRBD2 (5 bases each). The CDR3 spans 14 residues. The germline CDR1 and CDR2 sequences are SGHTA and FQGTGA. Trimming took off 5 bases at V and 9 bases at J, with 17 bases between the two ends. The CDR3 DNA follows: TGTGCCAGCAGCCCAACGGGGACCAAAGGTGAGCAGTTCTTC. Protein product: CASSPTGTKGEQFF.

In nucleotides, the CDR3 is TGTGCCAGCAGACTAGCGGGAGAGACGCAGTATTTT. This sequence encodes CASRLAGETQYF. The gene calls are TRBV12-3 or TRBV12-4 and TRBJ2-3, with TRBD2 matching 11 bases. This CDR3 spans 12 amino acids. The ends lost 6 bases at V and 9 bases at J; junction bases unmatched: 2.

This clonotype was found a few times. The rearrangement uses TRBV6-1 and TRBJ2-5; possibly TRBD1 for D (5 bases). The V and J ends lost 6 bases and 11 bases respectively, with 25 bases between them. The CDR3 contains 15 residues. Germline CDR1 and CDR2: MNHNS and SASEGT. The CDR3, as DNA: TGTGCCAGCAGACTAACCGTGACAGCTCCTACGGAGCAGTACTTC. Protein: CASRLTVTAPTEQYF.

This clonotype appeared a few times. The chain combines TRBV6-1 with TRBJ2-1; D call uncertain. The closer fit of TRBJ2-7 to the DNA end suggests the J call may be wrong. CDR1 and CDR2 (germline): MNHNS, SASEGT. The CDR3 extends over 14 amino acids. Here the CDR3 reads CASSDLGYSYEQYF. The CDR3, as DNA: TGTGCCAGCAGTGACCTCGGGTACAGCTACGAGCAGTACTTC.

V is TRBV6-5 and J is TRBJ2-1; D unclear. Trimming left V 5 bases short and J 7 bases short, with 12 bases between. Germline V gene data show CDR1 as MNHEY and CDR2 as SVGAGI. The CDR3 is made up of 13 amino acids. The CDR3 DNA reads as TGTGCCAGCAGTGGCCCCTGGGCGAATGAGCAGTTCTTC. Residues: CASSGPWANEQFF.